The sequence of this T cell receptor (beta chain) was determined in a study of T cells after yellow fever vaccination. Germline assignment: CDR1 SEHNR and CDR2 FQNEAQ (reference sequence). Trimming stripped 4 bases from V and 5 bases from J, with 11 bases between. This CDR3 has 13 residues. TCRdb passed the 5' RACE reads through MiXCR, listing each CDR3 protein once. The repertoire holds more than 300,000 distinct CDR3 sequences, with approximately 4% as singletons. Many counts were recorded for this clonotype. This clonotype was obtained from a man aged 18 to 35 who received the YFV17D yellow fever vaccine. The chain links TRBV7-9 to TRBJ2-5, with D perhaps given as TRBD1 or TRBD2 (5 bases each). The sequencing here drew on PBMCs, taken 15 days after the yellow fever booster vaccination. The CDR3: CASSSEGQETQYF. Written as DNA, the CDR3 is TGTGCCAGCAGCTCTGAGGGGCAGGAGACCCAGTACTTC.